This T cell receptor beta chain was observed in a study of Ad26.COV2.S vaccination and SARS-CoV-2 variants. Study-wide points: Individuals receiving vaccine had higher spike-specific TCR breadth than placebo recipients did. Responses of spike-specific T cells (both CD8+ and CD4+) reportedly showed substantial breadth after vaccination. Measures of TCR breadth and depth may have fallen short of total T cell responses.

The CDR3 spans 14 residues. V was pared by 3 bases and J by 4 bases, with 13 bases between. Germline values: CDR1 SGDLS, CDR2 YYNGEE. As to this clone: Its target is unknown.

TCRdb's table, derived via immunoSEQ multiplex PCR, lists solely in-frame clones and lacks some. The table records roughly 92,000 clones, roughly 84% of them present only once. The receptor was derived from a human donor who had recovered from COVID-19. V and J are TRBV9 and TRBJ1-2; the D gene is possibly TRBD1 (5 bases). Sequencing was performed on peripheral blood, taken after recovery from COVID-19. The DNA for the CDR3 is TGTGCCAGCAGCGCTCCGGGACGGGGCTATGGCTACACCTTC. It codes for CASSAPGRGYGYTF. Supplemented by reference TRBV9 and TRBJ1-2, the full variable domain reads DSGVTQTPKHLITATGQRVTLRCSPRSGDLSVYWYQQSLDQGLQFLIQYYNGEERAKGNILERFSAQQFPDLHSELNLSSLELGDSALYFCASSAPGRGYGYTFGSGTRLTVV.